These T cell receptor beta chains were read from a single sample in a study of response to subunit inactivated influenza vaccine. TCRdb fed the RT-PCR reads into MiXCR, producing one record per CDR3 protein. The sample includes about 500,000 distinct CDR3 sequences, 13% of them seen just once. Sequenced here: PBMCs from blood, sampled more than 35 days after vaccination. The receptors come from a man aged 45 to 65 who received an inactivated influenza vaccine. CDR3s include the opening cysteine and the closing phenylalanine or tryptophan. The D gene is left open where the match is weak.

d_gene: TRBD1; j_gene: TRBJ1-6; v_gene: TRBV4-1; CDR3aa: CASSQTGQGTSPLHF
d_gene: NA; j_gene: TRBJ2-1; v_gene: TRBV6-1; CDR3aa: CASTNRGTKNEQFF
d_gene: TRBD2; j_gene: TRBJ2-3; v_gene: TRBV5-1; CDR3aa: CASSLGSSGGTDTQYF
d_gene: NA; j_gene: TRBJ2-3; v_gene: TRBV12-3/TRBV12-4; CDR3aa: CASSPFPGADTQYF
d_gene: NA; j_gene: TRBJ2-5; v_gene: TRBV12-3/TRBV12-4; CDR3aa: CASSHGIRRETQYF
d_gene: NA; j_gene: TRBJ1-3; v_gene: TRBV5-1; CDR3aa: CASSLATGMGGNTIYF
d_gene: TRBD2; j_gene: TRBJ2-7; v_gene: TRBV15; CDR3aa: CATSREGLAGESYEQYF
d_gene: NA; j_gene: TRBJ2-1; v_gene: TRBV4-2; CDR3aa: CASSQELQGYNEQFF
d_gene: NA; j_gene: TRBJ2-7; v_gene: TRBV20-1; CDR3aa: CSAADNSYEQYF
d_gene: NA; j_gene: TRBJ2-3; v_gene: TRBV12-3/TRBV12-4; CDR3aa: CASSLALFADTQYF
d_gene: NA; j_gene: TRBJ2-1; v_gene: TRBV24-1; CDR3aa: CATSGGGGGGLNEQFF
d_gene: TRBD2; j_gene: TRBJ2-3; v_gene: TRBV20-1; CDR3aa: CSANPLAGGFTDTQYF
d_gene: NA; j_gene: TRBJ1-5; v_gene: TRBV4-2; CDR3aa: CASSQASGAQPQHF
d_gene: TRBD1; j_gene: TRBJ2-1; v_gene: TRBV6-2/TRBV6-3; CDR3aa: CASSLPGTGYNEQFF
d_gene: NA; j_gene: TRBJ2-7; v_gene: TRBV11-2; CDR3aa: CASSLEAGSYEQYF
d_gene: TRBD1; j_gene: TRBJ2-7; v_gene: TRBV27; CDR3aa: CASSSQQTGKGVEQYF
d_gene: NA; j_gene: TRBJ1-2; v_gene: TRBV20-1; CDR3aa: CSAKGVGSNYGYTF
d_gene: NA; j_gene: TRBJ2-3; v_gene: TRBV6-2/TRBV6-3; CDR3aa: CASIRDLSDTQYF
d_gene: NA; j_gene: TRBJ1-2; v_gene: TRBV7-3; CDR3aa: CASSLEQGGGYTF
d_gene: NA; j_gene: TRBJ1-4; v_gene: TRBV12-3/TRBV12-4; CDR3aa: CASSLGEYEKLFF
d_gene: NA; j_gene: TRBJ2-5; v_gene: TRBV29-1; CDR3aa: CSVETDGYQETQYF
d_gene: TRBD1; j_gene: TRBJ1-2; v_gene: TRBV5-1; CDR3aa: CASSADRGPYGYTF
d_gene: NA; j_gene: TRBJ2-5; v_gene: TRBV10-3; CDR3aa: CAISGTGKETQYF
d_gene: NA; j_gene: TRBJ1-2; v_gene: TRBV28; CDR3aa: CASSFPTGVNYGYTF
d_gene: TRBD2; j_gene: TRBJ2-1; v_gene: TRBV27; CDR3aa: CASRGLAGGSEQFF
d_gene: NA; j_gene: TRBJ2-3; v_gene: TRBV6-1; CDR3aa: CASRGTFSSTDTQYF
d_gene: NA; j_gene: TRBJ2-1; v_gene: TRBV27; CDR3aa: CASSGWGGPDEQFF
d_gene: NA; j_gene: TRBJ2-5; v_gene: TRBV5-1; CDR3aa: CASSYAGDYQETQYF
d_gene: TRBD1; j_gene: TRBJ1-1; v_gene: TRBV12-3/TRBV12-4; CDR3aa: CASSFQGAGNTEAFF
d_gene: NA; j_gene: TRBJ2-6; v_gene: TRBV11-2; CDR3aa: CASSSGQKRFSSGANVLTF
d_gene: NA; j_gene: TRBJ2-7; v_gene: TRBV28; CDR3aa: CASEGRGNEQYF
d_gene: TRBD1; j_gene: TRBJ2-7; v_gene: TRBV11-1; CDR3aa: CASKTGTGGNYEQYF
d_gene: NA; j_gene: TRBJ2-2; v_gene: TRBV6-5; CDR3aa: CASSYKGQSGELFF
d_gene: TRBD2; j_gene: TRBJ2-3; v_gene: TRBV5-1; CDR3aa: CASSLLPSGSTTDTQYF
d_gene: NA; j_gene: TRBJ2-6; v_gene: TRBV7-8; CDR3aa: CASSNGQFLQSGANVLTF
d_gene: NA; j_gene: TRBJ1-4; v_gene: TRBV9; CDR3aa: CASSVGDLANEKLFF
d_gene: TRBD1; j_gene: TRBJ1-5; v_gene: TRBV7-8; CDR3aa: CASSSYRGPNQPQHF
d_gene: NA; j_gene: TRBJ1-4; v_gene: TRBV12-3/TRBV12-4; CDR3aa: CASRDTGTANEKLFF
d_gene: NA; j_gene: TRBJ2-3; v_gene: TRBV12-3/TRBV12-4; CDR3aa: CASIDVRDSTDTQYF
d_gene: TRBD2; j_gene: TRBJ2-1; v_gene: TRBV12-3/TRBV12-4; CDR3aa: CASSLLWGGVEQFF
d_gene: TRBD2; j_gene: TRBJ2-1; v_gene: TRBV11-3; CDR3aa: CASSLNSGSVHEQFF
d_gene: NA; j_gene: TRBJ2-6; v_gene: TRBV12-3/TRBV12-4; CDR3aa: CTLSSPSAPSISGANVLTF